One sample yielded the 5 T cell receptor beta chains listed below, sequenced in a study of T cells in Graves' hyperthyroidism and ophthalmopathy. Template material for amplifying TCR beta CDR3 regions consisted of RNA transcripts. The study used the HTBI primer set for a first-round RT-PCR of the TCR CDR3. One entry per CDR3 protein results from TCRdb running MiXCR on the multiplex PCR reads. The sample contains hundreds of thousands of distinct CDR3 sequences, approximately 14% of which appear only once. The sequenced material came from blood. These receptors were obtained from a woman aged 18-29 years with Graves' hyperthyroidism.

This clonotype was picked up many times. The chain joins TRBV7-2 to TRBJ2-2; 16 bases line up with TRBD2. The V gene end was trimmed by 2 bases and the J gene end by 2 bases; junction bases not matched to a gene: 5. The CDR3 is 19 amino acids. Germline V gene lookup returns CDR1 SGHTA and CDR2 FQGNSA. DNA of the CDR3: TGTGCCAGCAGCTTATTTGGGACTAGCGGGAGGGACAACACCGGGGAGCTGTTTTTT. It is translated as CASSLFGTSGRDNTGELFF.

This clonotype was recorded many times. The chain recombines TRBV18 with TRBJ2-2; 8 bases are shared with TRBD2. Germline trimming cut 6 bases from V and 0 bases from J; bases unmatched to any gene: 3. CDR3 length: 15 amino acids. CDR1 and CDR2 (germline): KGHSH, LQKENI. The CDR3: CASSSGGANTGELFF. CDR3 nucleotide sequence: TGTGCCAGCTCGTCGGGGGGGGCGAACACCGGGGAGCTGTTTTTT.

J is TRBJ2-7 and V is TRBV4-1; TRBD1 matches at 7 bases. The V gene end was trimmed by 6 bases and the J gene end by 2 bases; junction bases not matched to a gene: 7. Germline CDR1 and CDR2: MGHRA and YSYEKL. There are 14 residues in the CDR3. CDR3 residues: CASRTSTGTYEQYF. The CDR3 nucleotides read TGCGCCAGCAGAACTTCGACAGGGACCTACGAGCAGTACTTC.

Ten or more counts support this clonotype. The V and J genes are TRBV27 and TRBJ2-5, with 12 bases fitting TRBD2. This CDR3 spans 16 amino acids. Germline CDR1 reads MNHEY; CDR2 reads SMNVEV (reference sequence). With 3 bases clipped from V and 5 bases from J, the junction kept 7 bases outside the gene matches. The chain's CDR3 is CASSFRRLAGAETQYF. CDR3 in DNA: TGTGCCAGCAGTTTCCGCCGACTAGCGGGAGCGGAGACCCAGTACTTC.

The chain couples TRBV29-1 to TRBJ2-3; 10 nucleotides match TRBD2. V lost 4 bases to trimming and J lost 1 base; unmatched junction nucleotides: 2. The CDR3 length is 14 residues. CDR1 is SQVTM and CDR2 is ANQGSEA in the germline V gene. For the CDR3, the DNA is TGCAGCGTTGTTAGCGGGAGGCGCACAGATACGCAGTATTTT. This sequence encodes CSVVSGRRTDTQYF.